The clone carrying this T cell receptor (beta chain) was detected only once. This record belongs to a study of OX40 agonist ivuxolimab in advanced cancers. Repertoires were generated with immunoSEQ multiplex PCR, while TCRdb's copy carries only in-frame clones and drops some. The repertoire holds some 84,000 clones, with 89% as singletons. The germline gives CDR1 LNHDA, CDR2 SQIVND (reference sequence). The CDR3 is made up of 16 amino acids. The trim removed 5 bases at V and 4 bases at J, leaving 12 bases unmatched. The clonotype was recovered from an adult with an advanced solid tumor such as melanoma, head and neck, liver or kidney cancer. The chain links TRBV19 to TRBJ2-7; the match to TRBD1 covers 9 bases. Sequencing used CD4+ or CD8+ T cells sorted from blood, obtained in a trial of the OX40 agonist ivuxolimab. In DNA, the CDR3 is TGTGCCAGTAGTGGGAAGGACAGGGGAAGGCCGTACGAGCAGTACGTC. Amino acids: CASSGKDRGRPYEQYV.